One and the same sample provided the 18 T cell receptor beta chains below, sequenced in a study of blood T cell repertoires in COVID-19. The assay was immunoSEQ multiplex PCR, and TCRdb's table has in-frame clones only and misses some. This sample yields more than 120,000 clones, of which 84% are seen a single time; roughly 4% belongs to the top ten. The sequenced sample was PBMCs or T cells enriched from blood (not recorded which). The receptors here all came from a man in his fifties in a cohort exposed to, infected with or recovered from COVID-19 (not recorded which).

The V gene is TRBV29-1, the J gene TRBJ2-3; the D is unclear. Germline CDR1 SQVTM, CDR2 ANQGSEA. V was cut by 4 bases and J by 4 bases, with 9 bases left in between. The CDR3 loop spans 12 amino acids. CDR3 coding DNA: TGCAGCGTTGTTTTCATAGCAGATACGCAGTATTTT. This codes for CSVVFIADTQYF.

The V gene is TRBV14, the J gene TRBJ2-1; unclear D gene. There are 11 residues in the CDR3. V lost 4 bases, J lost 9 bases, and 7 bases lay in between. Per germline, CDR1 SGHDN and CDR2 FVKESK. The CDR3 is CASSLAIEQFF. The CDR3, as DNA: TGTGCCAGCAGCCTGGCCATTGAGCAGTTCTTC.

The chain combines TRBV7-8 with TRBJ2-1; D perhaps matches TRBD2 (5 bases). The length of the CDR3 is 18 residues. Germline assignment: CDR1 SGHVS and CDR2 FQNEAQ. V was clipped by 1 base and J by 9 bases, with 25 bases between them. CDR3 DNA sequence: TGTGCCAGCAGCTTAGGGTTCCACGGGGTATCGTCTGTTAGTGAGCAGTTCTTC. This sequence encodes CASSLGFHGVSSVSEQFF.

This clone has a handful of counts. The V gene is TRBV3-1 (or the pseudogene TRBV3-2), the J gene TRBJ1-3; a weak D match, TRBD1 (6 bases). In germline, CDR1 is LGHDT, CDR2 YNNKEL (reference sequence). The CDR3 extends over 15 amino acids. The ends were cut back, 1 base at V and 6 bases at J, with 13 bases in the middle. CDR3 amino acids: CASSQGGQGENTIYF. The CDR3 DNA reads TGTGCCAGCAGCCAAGGGGGGCAGGGAGAAAACACCATATATTTT.

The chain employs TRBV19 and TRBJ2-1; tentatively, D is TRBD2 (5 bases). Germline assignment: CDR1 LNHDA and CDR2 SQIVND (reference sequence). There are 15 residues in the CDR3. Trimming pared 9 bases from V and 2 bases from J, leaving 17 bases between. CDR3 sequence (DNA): TGTGCCAGCGCGCCGCTAGCTGGCGCCTACAATGAGCAGTTCTTC. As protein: CASAPLAGAYNEQFF.

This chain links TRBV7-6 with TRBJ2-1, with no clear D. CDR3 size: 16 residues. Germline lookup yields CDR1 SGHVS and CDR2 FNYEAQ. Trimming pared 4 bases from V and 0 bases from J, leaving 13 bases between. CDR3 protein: CASSSQAFSSYNEQFF. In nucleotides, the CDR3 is TGTGCCAGCAGCTCTCAGGCTTTCAGCTCCTACAATGAGCAGTTCTTC. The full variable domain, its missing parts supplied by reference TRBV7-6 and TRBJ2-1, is GAGVSQSPRYKVTKRGQDVALRCDPISGHVSLYWYRQALGQGPEFLTYFNYEAQQDKSGLPNDRFSAERPEGSISTLTIQRTEQRDSAMYRCASSSQAFSSYNEQFFGPGTRLTVL.

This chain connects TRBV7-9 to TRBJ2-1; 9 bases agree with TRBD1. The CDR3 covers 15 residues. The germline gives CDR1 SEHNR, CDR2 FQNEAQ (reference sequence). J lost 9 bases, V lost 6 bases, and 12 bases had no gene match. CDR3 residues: CASSSAGTGRSEQFF. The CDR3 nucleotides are TGTGCCAGCAGTTCAGCTGGGACAGGGAGATCTGAGCAGTTCTTC. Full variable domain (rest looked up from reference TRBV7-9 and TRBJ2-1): DTGVSQNPRHKITKRGQNVTFRCDPISEHNRLYWYRQTLGQGPEFLTYFQNEAQLEKSRLLSDRFSAERPKGSFSTLEIQRTEQGDSAMYLCASSSAGTGRSEQFFGPGTRLTVL.

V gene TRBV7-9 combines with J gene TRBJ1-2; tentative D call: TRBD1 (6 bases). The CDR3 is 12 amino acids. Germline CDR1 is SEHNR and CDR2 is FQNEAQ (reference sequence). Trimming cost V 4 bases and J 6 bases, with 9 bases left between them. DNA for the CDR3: TGTGCCAGCAGCTCACAGGGTGATGGCTACACCTTC. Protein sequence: CASSSQGDGYTF.

The CDR3 loop reads CASNLSKGTEAFF. In nucleotides, the CDR3 is TGTGCCAGCAATTTGTCAAAGGGGACTGAAGCTTTCTTT. The V and J genes are TRBV28 and TRBJ1-1, with D perhaps matching TRBD1 (5 bases). The CDR3 is made up of 13 amino acids. The germline V gene encodes CDR1 MDHEN and CDR2 SYDVKM. The germline V and J ends were trimmed by 7 bases and 5 bases, with 14 bases remaining between them.

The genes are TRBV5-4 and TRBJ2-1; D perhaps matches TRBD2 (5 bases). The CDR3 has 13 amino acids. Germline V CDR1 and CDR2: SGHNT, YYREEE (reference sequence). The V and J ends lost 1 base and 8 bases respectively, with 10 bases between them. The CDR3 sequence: CASSLWGSDEQFF. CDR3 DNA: TGTGCCAGCAGCTTGTGGGGTAGCGATGAGCAGTTCTTC.

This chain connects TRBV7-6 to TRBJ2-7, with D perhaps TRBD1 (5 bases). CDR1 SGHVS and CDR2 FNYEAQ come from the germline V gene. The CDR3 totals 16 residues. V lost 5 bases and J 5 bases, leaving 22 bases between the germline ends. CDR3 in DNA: TGTGCCAGCAGCCCTCGGTCAGGGATCGTGAGCCACGAGCAGTACTTC. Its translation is CASSPRSGIVSHEQYF.

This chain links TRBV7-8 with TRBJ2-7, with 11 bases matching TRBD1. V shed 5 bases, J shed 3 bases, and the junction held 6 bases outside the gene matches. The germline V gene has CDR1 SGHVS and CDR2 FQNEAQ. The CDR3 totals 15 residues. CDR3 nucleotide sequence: TGTGCCAGCAGCGCGCCCGGGACAGGGGGCTACGAGCAGTACTTC. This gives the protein CASSAPGTGGYEQYF.

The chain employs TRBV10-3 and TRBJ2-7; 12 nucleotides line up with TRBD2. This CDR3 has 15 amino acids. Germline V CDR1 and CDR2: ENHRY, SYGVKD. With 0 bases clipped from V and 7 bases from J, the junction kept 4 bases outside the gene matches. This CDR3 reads CAISESGLAGGEQYF. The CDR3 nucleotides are TGTGCCATCAGTGAGTCTGGCCTAGCGGGAGGGGAGCAGTACTTC.

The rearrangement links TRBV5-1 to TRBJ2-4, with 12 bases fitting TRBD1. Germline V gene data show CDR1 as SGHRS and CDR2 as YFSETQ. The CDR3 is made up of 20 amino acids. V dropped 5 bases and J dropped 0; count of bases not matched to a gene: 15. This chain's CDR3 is CASRPRGQGASGVAKNIQYF. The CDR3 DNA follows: TGCGCCAGCAGGCCCCGGGGACAGGGGGCTTCAGGGGTAGCCAAAAACATTCAGTACTTC. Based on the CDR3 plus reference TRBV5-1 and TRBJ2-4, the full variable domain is KAGVTQTPRYLIKTRGQQVTLSCSPISGHRSVSWYQQTPGQGLQFLFEYFSETQRNKGNFPGRFSGRQFSNSRSEMNVSTLELGDSALYLCASRPRGQGASGVAKNIQYFGAGTRLSVL.

The CDR3 coding sequence is TGTGCCACCAGCAGAGGTGTAGTGTTCGGGTACAATGAGCAGTTCTTC. Its protein product is CATSRGVVFGYNEQFF. The rearrangement links TRBV15 to TRBJ2-1; D not certain. This CDR3 has 16 amino acids. The V gene's germline CDR1 is LNHNV and CDR2 YYDKDF (reference sequence). Trimming removed 1 base at V and 4 bases at J, with 14 bases between.

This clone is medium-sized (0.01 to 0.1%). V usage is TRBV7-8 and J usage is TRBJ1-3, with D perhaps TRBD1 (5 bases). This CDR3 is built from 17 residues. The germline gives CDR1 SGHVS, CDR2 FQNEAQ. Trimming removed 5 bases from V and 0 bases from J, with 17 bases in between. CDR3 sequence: CASSPSWGSFSGNTIYF. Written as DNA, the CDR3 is TGTGCCAGCAGCCCCAGCTGGGGCAGCTTCTCTGGAAACACCATATATTTT.

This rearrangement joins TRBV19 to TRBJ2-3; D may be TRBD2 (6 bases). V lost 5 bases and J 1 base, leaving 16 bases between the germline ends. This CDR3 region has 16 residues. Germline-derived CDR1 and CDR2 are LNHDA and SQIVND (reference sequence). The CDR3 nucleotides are TGTGCCAGTAGTCCCCCGGGAGCGCAAGGCACAGATACGCAGTATTTT. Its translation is CASSPPGAQGTDTQYF.

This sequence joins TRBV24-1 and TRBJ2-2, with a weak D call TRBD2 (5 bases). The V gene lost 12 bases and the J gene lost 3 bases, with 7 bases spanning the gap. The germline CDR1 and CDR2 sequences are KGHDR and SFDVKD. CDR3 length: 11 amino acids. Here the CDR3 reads CASGDTGELFF. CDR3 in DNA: TGTGCCTCCGGGGACACCGGGGAGCTGTTTTTT.